This TCR beta chain was retrieved from a study of shared clonotypes between healthy human individuals. Only in-frame clones appear in the TCRdb table, and some are missing; sequencing was by immunoSEQ multiplex PCR. The data show 400,000 to 550,000 clones, 70% to 85% seen once. The CDR3 spans 14 residues. Germline CDR1 is MNHNY and CDR2 is SVGAGI (reference sequence). V lost 5 bases and J lost 3, with 14 bases in between. Sequenced sample: PBMCs. The chain links TRBV6-6 to TRBJ2-7, with D perhaps TRBD1 or TRBD2 (5 bases each). This receptor was taken from a woman in her thirties or forties in good health. Some clones in this sample may be carry-over from other donors' samples. This chain's CDR3 is CASSPPGTSYEQYF. CDR3 sequence (DNA): TGTGCCAGCAGTCCCCCAGGGACGAGCTACGAGCAGTACTTC.